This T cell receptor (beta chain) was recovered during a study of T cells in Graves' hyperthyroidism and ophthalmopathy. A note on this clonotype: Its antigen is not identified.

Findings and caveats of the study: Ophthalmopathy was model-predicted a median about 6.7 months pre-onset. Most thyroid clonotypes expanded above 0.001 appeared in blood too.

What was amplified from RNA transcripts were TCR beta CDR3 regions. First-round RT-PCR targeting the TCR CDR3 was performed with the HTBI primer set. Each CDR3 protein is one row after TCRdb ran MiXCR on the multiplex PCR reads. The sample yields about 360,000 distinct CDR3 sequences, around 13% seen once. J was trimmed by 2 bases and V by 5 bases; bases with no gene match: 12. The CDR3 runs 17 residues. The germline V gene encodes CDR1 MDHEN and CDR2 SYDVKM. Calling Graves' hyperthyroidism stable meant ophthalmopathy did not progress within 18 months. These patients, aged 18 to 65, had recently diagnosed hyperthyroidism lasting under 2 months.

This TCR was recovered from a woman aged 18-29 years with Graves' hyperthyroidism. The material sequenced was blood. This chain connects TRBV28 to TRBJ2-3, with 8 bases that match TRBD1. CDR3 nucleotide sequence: TGTGCCAGCAGTCAACCCCCGGGACAGGCCCCCACAGATACGCAGTATTTT. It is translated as CASSQPPGQAPTDTQYF.